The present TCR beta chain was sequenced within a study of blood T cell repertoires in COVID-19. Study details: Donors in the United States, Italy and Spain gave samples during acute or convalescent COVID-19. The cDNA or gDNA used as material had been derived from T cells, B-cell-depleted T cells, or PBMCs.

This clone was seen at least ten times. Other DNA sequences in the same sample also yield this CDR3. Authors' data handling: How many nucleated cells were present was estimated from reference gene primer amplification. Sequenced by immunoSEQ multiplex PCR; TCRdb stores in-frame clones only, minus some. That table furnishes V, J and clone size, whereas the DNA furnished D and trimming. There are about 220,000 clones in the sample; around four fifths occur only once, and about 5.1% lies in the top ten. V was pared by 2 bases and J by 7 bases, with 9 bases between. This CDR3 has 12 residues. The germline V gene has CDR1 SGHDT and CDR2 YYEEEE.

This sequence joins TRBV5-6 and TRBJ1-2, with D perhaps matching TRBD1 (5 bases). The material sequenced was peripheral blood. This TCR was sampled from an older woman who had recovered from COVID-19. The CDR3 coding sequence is TGTGCCAGCAGCTTACAGGAACGTGGCTACACCTTC. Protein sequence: CASSLQERGYTF. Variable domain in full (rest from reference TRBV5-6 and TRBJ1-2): DAGVTQSPTHLIKTRGQQVTLRCSPKSGHDTVSWYQQALGQGPQFIFQYYEEEERQRGNFPDRFSGHQFPNYSSELNVNALLLGDSALYLCASSLQERGYTFGSGTRLTVV.